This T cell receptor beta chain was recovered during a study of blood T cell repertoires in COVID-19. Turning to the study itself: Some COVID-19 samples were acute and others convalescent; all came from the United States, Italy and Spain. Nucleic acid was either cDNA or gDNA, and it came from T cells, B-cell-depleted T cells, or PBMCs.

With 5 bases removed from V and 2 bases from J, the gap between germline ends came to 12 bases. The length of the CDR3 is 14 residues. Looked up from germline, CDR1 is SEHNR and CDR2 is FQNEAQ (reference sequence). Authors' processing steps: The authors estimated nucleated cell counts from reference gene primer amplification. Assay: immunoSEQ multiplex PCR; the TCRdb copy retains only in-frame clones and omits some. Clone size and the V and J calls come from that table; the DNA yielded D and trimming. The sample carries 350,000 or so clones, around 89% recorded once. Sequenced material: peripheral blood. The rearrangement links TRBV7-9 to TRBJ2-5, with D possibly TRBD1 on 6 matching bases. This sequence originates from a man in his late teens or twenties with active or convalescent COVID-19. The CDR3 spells CASSPRTEQETQYF. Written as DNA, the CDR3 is TGTGCCAGCAGCCCAAGGACAGAGCAAGAGACCCAGTACTTC.